This T cell receptor (beta chain) was recovered during a study of blood T cell repertoires in COVID-19. Overall study context: Samples came from the United States, Italy and Spain, spanning acute and convalescent COVID-19. T cells, B-cell-depleted T cells, or PBMCs supplied cDNA or gDNA.

Seattle's enrolled individuals joined amid active infection and were then monitored longitudinally. This CDR3 spans 15 amino acids. Germline V gene lookup returns CDR1 MDHEN and CDR2 SYDVKM. The ends were cut back, 3 bases at V and 1 base at J, with 12 bases in the middle. Per the study methods: Nucleated cell counts were estimated from reference gene primer amplification. The method was immunoSEQ multiplex PCR; TCRdb's version includes in-frame clones alone and lacks a portion of them. V, J and clone size derive from that table, while D and trimming were established from the DNA sequence. Among roughly 410,000 clones listed, 89% were seen once.

The specimen sequenced was peripheral blood. The TCR was taken from a woman aged 40 to 50 with COVID-19, enrolled during active disease. The rearrangement links TRBV28 to TRBJ1-1, with unresolved D. Here the CDR3 DNA reads TGTGCCAGCAGTTTGCCCCAGGCGTCGAACACTGAAGCTTTCTTT. Translating it yields CASSLPQASNTEAFF.